These 13 T cell receptor beta chains originate from one sample sequenced in a study of T cells after posttransplantation cyclophosphamide. The data were produced by immunoSEQ multiplex PCR, yet TCRdb's version contains in-frame clones alone and is incomplete. The sample shows tens of thousands of clones, no singletons; the ten largest hold roughly 4.3%. Input material: PBMCs. The receptor set was obtained from a woman in her 50s in good health and a related stem cell transplant donor.

This clone was detected many times. This sequence joins TRBV28 and TRBJ1-5; D not certain. The CDR3 totals 14 residues. Germline loops: CDR1 MDHEN, CDR2 SYDVKM. V dropped 3 bases and J dropped 7 bases, with 13 bases sitting between them. The CDR3 coding sequence is TGTGCCAGCAGTTTTGCCGGGGTCAGACAGCCCCAGCATTTT. Its translation: CASSFAGVRQPQHF.

This clone was counted many times. One end of the junction fails to match germline, which may point to a read error. The chain is built from TRBV28 and TRBJ1-5; maybe TRBD1 (5 bases). The CDR3 is 14 amino acids. Germline CDR1 and CDR2: MDHEN and SYDVKM. The CDR3 sequence: CASRLSSPGQPQHF. CDR3 nucleotide sequence: TGTGCCAGCCGTTTGTCAAGCCCAGGGCAGCCCCAGCATTTT.

This clone showed up just a few times. The rearrangement links TRBV7-2 to TRBJ2-1, with TRBD2 as a possible D gene (5 bases). The CDR3 is 16 amino acids. Trimming shortened V by 1 base and J by 10 bases, and 20 bases separated the two germline ends. The germline V gene has CDR1 SGHTA and CDR2 FQGNSA. The CDR3 sequence: CASSLERFSSAREQFF. The DNA of the CDR3 is TGTGCCAGCAGCTTAGAGCGGTTTTCGTCAGCGAGGGAGCAGTTCTTC.

This clone was found many times. This chain uses TRBV9 with TRBJ1-2; 8 bases agree with TRBD1. The germline V gene has CDR1 SGDLS and CDR2 YYNGEE. V was clipped by 4 bases and J by 8 bases; unmatched bases: 4. The length of the CDR3 is 12 residues. This chain's CDR3 is CASSHDRGGYTF. CDR3 nucleotides: TGTGCCAGCAGCCACGACAGGGGCGGCTACACCTTC. The variable domain in full, with the rest retrieved from reference TRBV9 and TRBJ1-2, is DSGVTQTPKHLITATGQRVTLRCSPRSGDLSVYWYQQSLDQGLQFLIQYYNGEERAKGNILERFSAQQFPDLHSELNLSSLELGDSALYFCASSHDRGGYTFGSGTRLTVV.

At least ten counts were recorded for this clone. The J gene is TRBJ2-7, the V gene TRBV30, with D perhaps TRBD2 (5 bases). Trimming removed 0 bases from V and 2 bases from J, with 8 bases in between. The CDR3 loop spans 13 amino acids. The germline V gene encodes CDR1 GTSNPN and CDR2 SVGIG (reference sequence). The CDR3 here is CAWSVSGAYEQYF. In nucleotides, the CDR3 is TGTGCCTGGAGTGTATCCGGGGCCTACGAGCAGTACTTC.

This clone has more than one count but fewer than ten. The chain's CDR3 is CASSFRGNYGYTF. The CDR3 nucleotides are TGTGCCAGCAGTTTTAGGGGAAACTATGGCTACACCTTC. V gene TRBV28 combines with J gene TRBJ1-2, with D maybe TRBD1 (5 bases). This CDR3 has 13 amino acids. The V gene's germline CDR1 is MDHEN and CDR2 SYDVKM. V lost 3 bases and J lost 2, with 7 bases in between.

This clone was recorded many times. The chain carries TRBV2 and TRBJ1-2, with D uncertain. The CDR3 length is 14 residues. CDR1 is SNHLY and CDR2 is FYNNEI in the germline V gene. V was cut by 7 bases and J by 7 bases, with 19 bases left in between. The CDR3 is CASTLEEEGGGYTF. In nucleotides, the CDR3 is TGTGCCAGCACCCTCGAGGAGGAGGGCGGTGGCTACACCTTC.

This clone was seen ten or more times. The CDR3 is CASSVGAHWSSYEQYF. CDR3 bases: TGTGCCAGCAGCGTAGGTGCACACTGGAGCTCCTACGAGCAGTACTTC. The chain couples TRBV9 to TRBJ2-7; no definite D call. CDR1 and CDR2 from the germline V gene are SGDLS and YYNGEE. This CDR3 has 16 amino acids. V dropped 0 bases and J dropped 0 bases, with 13 bases sitting between them.

This clone was seen at least ten times. The rearrangement links TRBV19 to TRBJ1-2; a weak D match, TRBD1 (5 bases). The CDR3 contains 13 residues. Trimming removed 4 bases at V and 4 bases at J, with 10 bases between. CDR1 and CDR2 from the germline V gene are LNHDA and SQIVND (reference sequence). DNA of the CDR3: TGTGCCAGTAGTAACGCAGGGTCCTATGGCTACACCTTC. Protein product: CASSNAGSYGYTF.

This clone was recorded at least ten times. The V gene is TRBV5-1, the J gene TRBJ2-7; D remains unclear. The V gene lost 0 bases and the J gene lost 5 bases, with 12 bases spanning the gap. The CDR3 spans 14 residues. Germline CDR1 reads SGHRS; CDR2 reads YFSETQ. Written as DNA, the CDR3 is TGCGCCAGCAGCTTGGTTGGCCCAGGCGACGAGCAGTACTTC. Residues: CASSLVGPGDEQYF.

This clone was recorded at least ten times. This chain links TRBV5-1 with TRBJ1-1; D call uncertain. Germline V lookup: CDR1 SGHRS, CDR2 YFSETQ. V lost 4 bases to trimming and J lost 6 bases, with 10 bases between them. The CDR3 runs to 12 residues. In DNA form, the CDR3 reads TGCGCCAGCAGCCAGGTCCCATCTGAAGCTTTCTTT. It specifies CASSQVPSEAFF.

This clone was observed many times. J is TRBJ2-3 and V is TRBV7-2; no clear D. The CDR3 is 15 residues long. Germline V gives CDR1 SGHTA, CDR2 FQGNSA. V was cut by 3 bases and J by 2 bases, with 12 bases left in between. The CDR3 sequence is CASSLVRRNTDTQYF. In nucleotides, the CDR3 is TGTGCCAGCAGCTTGGTTCGGAGAAACACAGATACGCAGTATTTT.

This clone was seen repeatedly, ten times or more. This chain connects TRBV13 to TRBJ2-1; weak D call: TRBD2 (5 bases). V shed 0 bases and J shed 10 bases, with 16 bases lying between them. There are 15 residues in the CDR3. The germline CDR1 and CDR2 sequences are PRHDT and FYEKMQ (reference sequence). CDR3 in amino acids: CASSLGYYGVREQFF. CDR3 in DNA: TGTGCCAGCAGCTTAGGTTATTACGGGGTGAGGGAGCAGTTCTTC.